Included here is one T cell receptor beta chain sequence, with context. These data are taken from a study of CD8 T cells in Susac syndrome. cDNA came from roughly 0.53 to 1 ug RNA primed by random hexamers. TCRdb reprocessed the immunoSEQ multiplex PCR reads with MiXCR, giving one entry per CDR3 protein. Among roughly 180,000 distinct CDR3 sequences listed, over 85% were seen once. CDR1 and CDR2 from the germline V gene are SSHAT and FNYEAQ (reference sequence). The CDR3 runs 13 residues. The V end was cut by 4 bases, the J end by 2 bases, with 8 bases between. Sequenced sample: CD4+ T cells from PBMCs. J is TRBJ2-5 and V is TRBV7-7; D perhaps matches TRBD2 (5 bases). This clonotype was sampled from a human donor with multiple sclerosis. Here the CDR3 reads CASSSRGQETQYF. DNA for the CDR3: TGTGCCAGCAGCTCCCGCGGGCAAGAGACCCAGTACTTC. Complete variable domain (other parts from reference TRBV7-7 and TRBJ2-5): GAGVSQSPRYKVTKRGQDVTLRCDPISSHATLYWYQQALGQGPEFLTYFNYEAQPDKSGLPSDRFSAERPEGSISTLTIQRTEQRDSAMYRCASSSRGQETQYFGPGTRLLVL.